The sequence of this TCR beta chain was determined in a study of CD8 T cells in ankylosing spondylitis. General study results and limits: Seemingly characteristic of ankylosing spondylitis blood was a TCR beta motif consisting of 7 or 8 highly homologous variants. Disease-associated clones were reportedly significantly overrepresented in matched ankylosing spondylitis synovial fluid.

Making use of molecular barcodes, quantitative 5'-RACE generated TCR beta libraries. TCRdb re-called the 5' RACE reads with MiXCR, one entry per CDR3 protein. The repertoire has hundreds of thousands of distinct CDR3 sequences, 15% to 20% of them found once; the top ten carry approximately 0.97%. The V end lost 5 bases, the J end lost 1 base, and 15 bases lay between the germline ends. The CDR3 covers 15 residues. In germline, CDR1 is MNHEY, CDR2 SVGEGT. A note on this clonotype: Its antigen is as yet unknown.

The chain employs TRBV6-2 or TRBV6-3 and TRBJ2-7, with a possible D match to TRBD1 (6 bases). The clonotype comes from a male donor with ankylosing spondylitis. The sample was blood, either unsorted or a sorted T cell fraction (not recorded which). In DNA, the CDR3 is TGTGCCAGCAGTCCCCGGGACACGCAATCCTACGAGCAGTACTTC. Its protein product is CASSPRDTQSYEQYF.